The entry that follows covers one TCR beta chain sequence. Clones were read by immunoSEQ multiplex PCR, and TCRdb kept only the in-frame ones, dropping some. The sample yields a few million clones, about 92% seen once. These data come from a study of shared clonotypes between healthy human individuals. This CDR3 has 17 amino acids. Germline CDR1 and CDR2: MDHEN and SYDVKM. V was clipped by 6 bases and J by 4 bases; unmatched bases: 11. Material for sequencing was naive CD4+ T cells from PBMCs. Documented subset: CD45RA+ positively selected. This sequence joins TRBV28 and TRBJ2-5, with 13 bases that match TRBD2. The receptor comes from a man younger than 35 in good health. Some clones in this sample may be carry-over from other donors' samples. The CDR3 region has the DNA TGTGCCAGCAGCCCACCCGGACTAGCGGGAGTCGGAGAGACCCAGTACTTC. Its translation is CASSPPGLAGVGETQYF. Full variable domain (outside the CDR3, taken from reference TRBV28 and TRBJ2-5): DVKVTQSSRYLVKRTGEKVFLECVQDMDHENMFWYRQDPGLGLRLIYFSYDVKMKEKGDIPEGYSVSREKKERFSLILESASTNQTSMYLCASSPPGLAGVGETQYFGPGTRLLVL.